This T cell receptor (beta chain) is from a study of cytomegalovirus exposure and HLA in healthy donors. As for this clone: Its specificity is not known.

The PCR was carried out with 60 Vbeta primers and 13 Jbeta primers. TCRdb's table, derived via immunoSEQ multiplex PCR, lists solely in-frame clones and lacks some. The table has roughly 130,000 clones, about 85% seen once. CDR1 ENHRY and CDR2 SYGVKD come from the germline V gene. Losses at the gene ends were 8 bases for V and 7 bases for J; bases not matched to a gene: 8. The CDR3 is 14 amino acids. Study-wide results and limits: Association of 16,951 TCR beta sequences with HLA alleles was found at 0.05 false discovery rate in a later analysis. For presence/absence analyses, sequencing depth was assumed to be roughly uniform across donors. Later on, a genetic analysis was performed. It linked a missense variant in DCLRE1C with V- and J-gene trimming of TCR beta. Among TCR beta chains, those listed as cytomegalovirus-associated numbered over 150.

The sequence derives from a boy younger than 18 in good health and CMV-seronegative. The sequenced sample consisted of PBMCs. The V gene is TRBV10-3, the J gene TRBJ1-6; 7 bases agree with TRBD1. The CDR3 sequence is CAISPDRVNSPLHF. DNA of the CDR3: TGTGCCATCTCACCCGACAGGGTAAATTCACCCCTCCACTTT.